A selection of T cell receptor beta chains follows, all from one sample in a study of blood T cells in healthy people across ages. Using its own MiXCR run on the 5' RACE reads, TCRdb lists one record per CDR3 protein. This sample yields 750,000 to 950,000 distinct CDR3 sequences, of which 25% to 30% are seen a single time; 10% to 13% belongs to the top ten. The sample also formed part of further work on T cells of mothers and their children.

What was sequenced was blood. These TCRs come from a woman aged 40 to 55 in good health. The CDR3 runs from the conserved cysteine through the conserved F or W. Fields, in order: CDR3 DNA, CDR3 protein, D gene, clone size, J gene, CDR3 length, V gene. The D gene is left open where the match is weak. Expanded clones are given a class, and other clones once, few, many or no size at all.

CDR3nt: TGTGCCAGCAGAACCCCCCCTTCAGATACGCAGTATTTT
CDR3aa: CASRTPPSDTQYF
d_gene: NA
abundance: few
j_gene: TRBJ2-3
len: 13
v_gene: TRBV28

CDR3nt: TGTGCCAGCAGACCTCCCCGGGCGGGAGGTTCTGGGGCCAACGTCCTGACTTTC
CDR3aa: CASRPPRAGGSGANVLTF
d_gene: TRBD2
abundance: few
j_gene: TRBJ2-6
len: 18
v_gene: TRBV2

CDR3nt: TGTGCCAGCCATGAAGAGCTTTCGGTAACAGATACGCAGTATTTT
CDR3aa: CASHEELSVTDTQYF
d_gene: NA
abundance: NA
j_gene: TRBJ2-3
len: 15
v_gene: TRBV6-1

CDR3nt: TGCAGTGCTCCGACTAGCGGGGGGATTGGCACAGATACGCAGTATTTT
CDR3aa: CSAPTSGGIGTDTQYF
d_gene: TRBD2
abundance: NA
j_gene: TRBJ2-3
len: 16
v_gene: TRBV20-1

CDR3nt: TGCGCCAGCAGCCGGGATAGCGGCCCGAGCTCCTACAATGAGCAGTTCTTC
CDR3aa: CASSRDSGPSSYNEQFF
d_gene: NA
abundance: few
j_gene: TRBJ2-1
len: 17
v_gene: TRBV5-1

CDR3nt: TGTGCCAGCAGACCGACAGCTGGAAACACCATATATTTT
CDR3aa: CASRPTAGNTIYF
d_gene: NA
abundance: few
j_gene: TRBJ1-3
len: 13
v_gene: TRBV27

CDR3nt: TGCAGTGCTAGAGCGGGACAGGGGTTGAACATTCAGTACTTC
CDR3aa: CSARAGQGLNIQYF
d_gene: TRBD1
abundance: many
j_gene: TRBJ2-4
len: 14
v_gene: TRBV20-1

CDR3nt: TGTGCCAGCAGTTTATCGAGGGGGGTTACGCAGTATTTT
CDR3aa: CASSLSRGVTQYF
d_gene: NA
abundance: once
j_gene: TRBJ2-3
len: 13
v_gene: TRBV27

CDR3nt: TGTGCCAGCAGTTACGGAGGGCACTCTGGGGCCAACGTCCTGACTTTC
CDR3aa: CASSYGGHSGANVLTF
d_gene: NA
abundance: once
j_gene: TRBJ2-6
len: 16
v_gene: TRBV6-2/TRBV6-3

CDR3nt: TGCGCCAGCAGCTTGGGGACTACCGGCAATGAGCAGTTCTTC
CDR3aa: CASSLGTTGNEQFF
d_gene: NA
abundance: many
j_gene: TRBJ2-1
len: 14
v_gene: TRBV5-1

CDR3nt: TGCAGCGTTGGGTTAGGGGTAACGAACACTGAAGCTTTCTTT
CDR3aa: CSVGLGVTNTEAFF
d_gene: NA
abundance: NA
j_gene: TRBJ1-1
len: 14
v_gene: TRBV29-1

CDR3nt: TGTGCCAGCAGTTTAAGGCTCCGGGGAACGTTTAATGGCTACACCTTC
CDR3aa: CASSLRLRGTFNGYTF
d_gene: NA
abundance: NA
j_gene: TRBJ1-2
len: 16
v_gene: TRBV12-3/TRBV12-4

CDR3nt: TGTGCCAGCAGTTACTCGGCAACCAGGAATTACGAGCAGTACTTC
CDR3aa: CASSYSATRNYEQYF
d_gene: NA
abundance: many
j_gene: TRBJ2-7
len: 15
v_gene: TRBV6-5

CDR3nt: TGTGCCAGCAGCCAAGATACGTGGGGGGAACAAGAGACCCAGTACTTC
CDR3aa: CASSQDTWGEQETQYF
d_gene: NA
abundance: few
j_gene: TRBJ2-5
len: 16
v_gene: TRBV3-1

CDR3nt: TGTGCCACCCAGAGCCTAAATGAGCAGTTCTTC
CDR3aa: CATQSLNEQFF
d_gene: NA
abundance: NA
j_gene: TRBJ2-1
len: 11
v_gene: TRBV24-1

CDR3nt: TGTGCCAGCAGTGAAAGGCGGGGGGGCTCTGGGGCCAACGTCCTGACTTTC
CDR3aa: CASSERRGGSGANVLTF
d_gene: TRBD2
abundance: few
j_gene: TRBJ2-6
len: 17
v_gene: TRBV2

CDR3nt: TGTGCCAGCAGTGTCCCTCCGGGACAGGGGGTCTTTGAGCAGTACTTC
CDR3aa: CASSVPPGQGVFEQYF
d_gene: TRBD1
abundance: few
j_gene: TRBJ2-7
len: 16
v_gene: TRBV28

CDR3nt: TGTGCCAGCAGCTCATCGGGGCCGGGGGGCGAGCAGTACTTC
CDR3aa: CASSSSGPGGEQYF
d_gene: TRBD2
abundance: many
j_gene: TRBJ2-7
len: 14
v_gene: TRBV7-2

CDR3nt: TGCAGAGCAGGGAGAGGACAGCTTTACAATGAGCAGTTCTTC
CDR3aa: CRAGRGQLYNEQFF
d_gene: NA
abundance: NA
j_gene: TRBJ2-1
len: 14
v_gene: TRBV20-1

CDR3nt: TGTGCCAGCAGCGTAGTACCGGGGGGTATCACAGATACGCAGTATTTT
CDR3aa: CASSVVPGGITDTQYF
d_gene: TRBD2
abundance: NA
j_gene: TRBJ2-3
len: 16
v_gene: TRBV9

CDR3nt: TGCGCCAGCAGCCAAGTCGTCGGACAGGGGATGAGCAATCAGCCCCAGCATTTT
CDR3aa: CASSQVVGQGMSNQPQHF
d_gene: TRBD1
abundance: NA
j_gene: TRBJ1-5
len: 18
v_gene: TRBV4-1

CDR3nt: TGTGCCAGCAGCCATCGACAGGGGGTTGAAAAACTGTTTTTT
CDR3aa: CASSHRQGVEKLFF
d_gene: TRBD1
abundance: NA
j_gene: TRBJ1-4
len: 14
v_gene: TRBV4-2

CDR3nt: TGTGCCAGCAGTTTACTGCAATTGGGCACTGAAGCTTTCTTT
CDR3aa: CASSLLQLGTEAFF
d_gene: NA
abundance: many
j_gene: TRBJ1-1
len: 14
v_gene: TRBV12-3/TRBV12-4

CDR3nt: TGTGCCAGCAGCGCTCTTGAGTCCGTCACAACTAGTGAAAAACGGTTTTTT
CDR3aa: CASSALESVTTSEKRFF
d_gene: NA
abundance: NA
j_gene: TRBJ1-4
len: 17
v_gene: TRBV7-8

CDR3nt: TGTGCCAGCAGCTTGATACAGGGGGCTCATTCACCCCTCCACTTT
CDR3aa: CASSLIQGAHSPLHF
d_gene: TRBD1
abundance: few
j_gene: TRBJ1-6
len: 15
v_gene: TRBV7-9

CDR3nt: TGTGCCAGCAGTTTATCAATGAGAAATGGCTACACCTTC
CDR3aa: CASSLSMRNGYTF
d_gene: NA
abundance: once
j_gene: TRBJ1-2
len: 13
v_gene: TRBV27

CDR3nt: TGTGCCAGCAGTGAGGGGTGGCGAGGGGAAGCTTTCTTT
CDR3aa: CASSEGWRGEAFF
d_gene: NA
abundance: many
j_gene: TRBJ1-1
len: 13
v_gene: TRBV6-1

CDR3nt: TGCGCCAGCAGCTTGGTTGGGTCGGAAGGCTACACCTTC
CDR3aa: CASSLVGSEGYTF
d_gene: NA
abundance: few
j_gene: TRBJ1-2
len: 13
v_gene: TRBV5-1

CDR3nt: TGTGCCACCAGTCCCCATGGGGTATTCTCCTACAATGAGCAGTTCTTC
CDR3aa: CATSPHGVFSYNEQFF
d_gene: NA
abundance: NA
j_gene: TRBJ2-1
len: 16
v_gene: TRBV24-1

CDR3nt: TGCAGCCAAAGCGGGGGGGCCGGCAATCAGCCCCAGCATTTT
CDR3aa: CSQSGGAGNQPQHF
d_gene: NA
abundance: many
j_gene: TRBJ1-5
len: 14
v_gene: TRBV20-1

CDR3nt: TGCAGTGCTCGGCAGGGCTACCACAATCAGCCCCAGCATTTT
CDR3aa: CSARQGYHNQPQHF
d_gene: NA
abundance: many
j_gene: TRBJ1-5
len: 14
v_gene: TRBV20-1

CDR3nt: TGCAGTGCTAGACCCTTTAGCGGGGGGTACCAAGAGACCCAGTACTTC
CDR3aa: CSARPFSGGYQETQYF
d_gene: TRBD2
abundance: many
j_gene: TRBJ2-5
len: 16
v_gene: TRBV20-1

CDR3nt: TGCAGTGCTAGGCAGGGCCGGGGTCAGCCCCAGCATTTT
CDR3aa: CSARQGRGQPQHF
d_gene: NA
abundance: NA
j_gene: TRBJ1-5
len: 13
v_gene: TRBV20-1

CDR3nt: TGCAGTGCTAGAGATCAGGCCGGTAGGAATTCACCCCTCCACTTT
CDR3aa: CSARDQAGRNSPLHF
d_gene: NA
abundance: NA
j_gene: TRBJ1-6
len: 15
v_gene: TRBV20-1

CDR3nt: TGTGCCAGCAGTTTTGGACAGGGGGCGAATGGAGCTTTCTTT
CDR3aa: CASSFGQGANGAFF
d_gene: TRBD1
abundance: NA
j_gene: TRBJ1-1
len: 14
v_gene: TRBV12-3/TRBV12-4

CDR3nt: TGTGCCAGCACCGACAAGTCGAGCACAGATACGCAGTATTTT
CDR3aa: CASTDKSSTDTQYF
d_gene: NA
abundance: NA
j_gene: TRBJ2-3
len: 14
v_gene: TRBV11-2

CDR3nt: TGCAGTGCTAGAGATCGGCAGGAGCCTACCTACGAGCAGTACTTC
CDR3aa: CSARDRQEPTYEQYF
d_gene: NA
abundance: few
j_gene: TRBJ2-7
len: 15
v_gene: TRBV20-1

CDR3nt: TGTGCCAGCAGTTACGCTGCGCCCTACGAGCAGTACTTC
CDR3aa: CASSYAAPYEQYF
d_gene: NA
abundance: many
j_gene: TRBJ2-7
len: 13
v_gene: TRBV6-5

CDR3nt: TGTGCCAGCAGGGATAACACTGAAGCTTTCTTT
CDR3aa: CASRDNTEAFF
d_gene: NA
abundance: few
j_gene: TRBJ1-1
len: 11
v_gene: TRBV28

CDR3nt: TGTGCCAGCAGCCAAGATGGGGCCCCCTACGAGCAGTACTTC
CDR3aa: CASSQDGAPYEQYF
d_gene: NA
abundance: NA
j_gene: TRBJ2-7
len: 14
v_gene: TRBV3-1

CDR3nt: TGTGCCAGCAGTTTTAACCGTAACCAACTAGCCGGGGAGCTGTTTTTT
CDR3aa: CASSFNRNQLAGELFF
d_gene: NA
abundance: few
j_gene: TRBJ2-2
len: 16
v_gene: TRBV27

CDR3nt: TGTGCCAGCAGTTACCTGGGGGGGGCCTTTGAGCAGTTCTTC
CDR3aa: CASSYLGGAFEQFF
d_gene: NA
abundance: few
j_gene: TRBJ2-1
len: 14
v_gene: TRBV12-3/TRBV12-4

CDR3nt: TGCGCCAGCAGTATAGGGAGCGGGGGGGCAAATGAGCAGTTCTTC
CDR3aa: CASSIGSGGANEQFF
d_gene: TRBD2
abundance: NA
j_gene: TRBJ2-1
len: 15
v_gene: TRBV5-1

CDR3nt: TGCGCCAGCAGCCAAGGATGGGGAGGGGCCAACGTCCTGACTTTC
CDR3aa: CASSQGWGGANVLTF
d_gene: NA
abundance: NA
j_gene: TRBJ2-6
len: 15
v_gene: TRBV4-1

CDR3nt: TGTGCCAGCTCACAGGATTGGGGGCCCACAGATACGCAGTATTTT
CDR3aa: CASSQDWGPTDTQYF
d_gene: NA
abundance: many
j_gene: TRBJ2-3
len: 15
v_gene: TRBV18

CDR3nt: TGTGCCAGCAGCTCGGCCGGGACAGTGAGCTACGAGCAGTACTTC
CDR3aa: CASSSAGTVSYEQYF
d_gene: TRBD1
abundance: many
j_gene: TRBJ2-7
len: 15
v_gene: TRBV5-6

CDR3nt: TGTGCCAGTAGTATGCGGAAGAACACTGAAGCTTTCTTT
CDR3aa: CASSMRKNTEAFF
d_gene: NA
abundance: NA
j_gene: TRBJ1-1
len: 13
v_gene: TRBV19

CDR3nt: TGTGCCAGCAGCATGCGAAGGGGCGGGGCGGAAGGAGGGACCCAGTACTTC
CDR3aa: CASSMRRGGAEGGTQYF
d_gene: NA
abundance: NA
j_gene: TRBJ2-5
len: 17
v_gene: TRBV7-2

CDR3nt: TGTGCCAGCAGCCCAGGACAGGCTGGCGCTAACTATGGCTACACCTTC
CDR3aa: CASSPGQAGANYGYTF
d_gene: TRBD1
abundance: NA
j_gene: TRBJ1-2
len: 16
v_gene: TRBV6-6

CDR3nt: TGCAGTGCTAGGAAAGGGACAGGGCAGTACAATGAGCAGTACTTC
CDR3aa: CSARKGTGQYNEQYF
d_gene: TRBD1
abundance: NA
j_gene: TRBJ2-7
len: 15
v_gene: TRBV20-1

CDR3nt: TGTGCCAGCAGCGAACTCTCGGGACCGACAAACATTCAGTACTTC
CDR3aa: CASSELSGPTNIQYF
d_gene: NA
abundance: NA
j_gene: TRBJ2-4
len: 15
v_gene: TRBV11-2

CDR3nt: TGCAGTGCCCCGGACCCGCGGGGGGTGGGGGCGCAGTATTTT
CDR3aa: CSAPDPRGVGAQYF
d_gene: TRBD2
abundance: NA
j_gene: TRBJ2-3
len: 14
v_gene: TRBV20-1

CDR3nt: TGCGCCAGCAGCTTGGACAGGGGGCATGGCACTGAAGCTTTCTTT
CDR3aa: CASSLDRGHGTEAFF
d_gene: TRBD1
abundance: NA
j_gene: TRBJ1-1
len: 15
v_gene: TRBV5-1

CDR3nt: TGTGCCAGCAGCCCCCCGCGGACAGGGTCTGGAAATGAGCAGTTCTTC
CDR3aa: CASSPPRTGSGNEQFF
d_gene: TRBD1
abundance: NA
j_gene: TRBJ2-1
len: 16
v_gene: TRBV3-1